These 17 T cell receptor beta chains share one sample of origin, sequenced in a study of T cell responses to AZD1222 COVID-19 vaccine. Sequencing was performed with immunoSEQ multiplex PCR; in TCRdb, only in-frame clones are kept and a portion is missing. The top ten hold around 7% of the sample, which has under 40,000 clones, 85% to 90% seen once. The sample here was peripheral blood, taken on day 0 of AZD1222 vaccination. These receptors were collected from an adult in good health.

In this sample, this clone turned up a few times. The J gene is TRBJ1-2, the V gene TRBV2; possible D gene TRBD1, 6 bases. CDR3 size: 15 residues. Germline assignment: CDR1 SNHLY and CDR2 FYNNEI. The V gene lost 7 bases and the J gene lost 2 bases, with 17 bases spanning the gap. The CDR3 loop is CASTGGRIDNYGYTF. The CDR3 DNA is TGTGCCAGCACCGGGGGGCGGATAGACAACTATGGCTACACCTTC.

This CDR3 is CATSDLWTSGSNEQFF. The CDR3 DNA reads TGTGCCACCAGTGATTTGTGGACTAGCGGGAGTAATGAGCAGTTCTTC. The J gene is TRBJ2-1, the V gene TRBV24-1, with 13 positions matching TRBD2. CDR1 is KGHDR, CDR2 SFDVKD, per germline. The CDR3 totals 16 residues. V was pared by 0 bases and J by 7 bases, with 2 bases of the junction left unmatched.

This chain links TRBV2 with TRBJ2-3, with D possibly called TRBD1 or TRBD2 (5 bases each). The CDR3 has 18 residues. Germline lookup yields CDR1 SNHLY and CDR2 FYNNEI. The germline V and J ends were trimmed by 5 bases and 2 bases, with 23 bases remaining between them. DNA of the CDR3: TGTGCCAGCAGTACCCCAGGGACGTATCAACTTACCACAGATACGCAGTATTTT. This encodes CASSTPGTYQLTTDTQYF.

Of note for this clone: This CDR3 is missing its conserved last phenylalanine or tryptophan, likely due to a read error. Because the CDR3's place on the DNA is in doubt, the DNA is left out and the CDR3 is given as listed by TCRdb. This chain joins TRBV6-5 and TRBJ2-3; TRBD2 is the table's D call and was not checked against the DNA. The CDR3 length equals 11 residues, ends included. From germline, CDR1 is MNHEY and CDR2 SVGAGI. The CDR3 loop reads CASRPSDRVPG.

The CDR3 protein is CSVAGTRDQPQHF. In DNA form, the CDR3 reads TGCAGCGTCGCGGGGACCAGGGATCAGCCCCAGCATTTT. The chain has TRBV29-1 and TRBJ1-5; D may be TRBD1 (5 bases). The CDR3 consists of 13 residues. Germline V gene sequence: CDR1 SQVTM, CDR2 ANQGSEA. Trimming took 6 bases from V and 5 from J, leaving 14 bases between them.

The V call is TRBV7-9, the J call TRBJ1-2; 8 nucleotides align to TRBD1. Trimming at V came to 1 base and at J to 5 bases, leaving 6 bases not matched to a gene. From germline, CDR1 is SEHNR and CDR2 FQNEAQ (reference sequence). The CDR3 runs to 15 residues. CDR3 residues: CASSLGQGAWYGYTF. The CDR3 DNA reads TGTGCCAGCAGCTTAGGGCAGGGGGCTTGGTATGGCTACACCTTC.

This chain links TRBV25-1 with TRBJ2-7, with 7 nucleotides matching TRBD2. V was clipped by 1 base and J by 0 bases; unmatched bases: 0. In germline, CDR1 is MGHDK, CDR2 SYGVNS. The CDR3 consists of 14 residues. The CDR3 DNA reads as TGTGCCAGCAGTGAATGGGGGGGCTCCTACGAGCAGTACTTC. This gives the protein CASSEWGGSYEQYF.

This rearrangement joins TRBV19 to TRBJ2-7, with D unresolved. V gave up 5 bases and J gave up 2 bases, with 13 bases separating them. The germline CDR1 and CDR2 sequences are LNHDA and SQIVND (reference sequence). The CDR3 contains 14 residues. Here the CDR3 reads CASSPSTATYEQYF. The CDR3 DNA is TGTGCCAGTAGTCCCTCGACTGCTACCTACGAGCAGTACTTC. Supplemented by reference TRBV19 and TRBJ2-7, the full variable domain reads DGGITQSPKYLFRKEGQNVTLSCEQNLNHDAMYWYRQDPGQGLRLIYYSQIVNDFQKGDIAEGYSVSREKKESFPLTVTSAQKNPTAFYLCASSPSTATYEQYFGPGTRLTVT.

The chain uses TRBV6-5 and TRBJ1-6; TRBD1 is a possible D gene (5 bases). The CDR3 covers 14 residues. CDR1 is MNHEY, CDR2 SVGAGI, per germline. Between the trimmed V and J ends, which lost 4 bases and 7 bases, there was a span of 11 bases. The CDR3 DNA reads as TGTGCCAGCAGTTCCGGGACGGAAAATTCACCCCTCCACTTT. As protein: CASSSGTENSPLHF.

The chain uses TRBV11-2 and TRBJ2-6; 9 nucleotides align to TRBD1. The junction had 7 bases not matched to a gene; V was cut back by 5 bases and J by 2 bases. The CDR3 has 17 residues. Per germline, CDR1 SGHAT and CDR2 FQNNGV. The CDR3 sequence: CASSKGQGRTGANVLTF. DNA of the CDR3: TGTGCCAGCAGCAAGGGACAGGGACGCACTGGGGCCAACGTCCTGACTTTC.

The chain links TRBV5-1 to TRBJ2-1; a possible D gene is TRBD2 (7 bases). Trimming removed 0 bases from V and 4 bases from J, with 11 bases in between. The CDR3 sequence is 15 residues long. In germline, CDR1 is SGHRS, CDR2 YFSETQ. The CDR3 nucleotides read TGCGCCAGCAGCTTGGTGCGGGGGCTATACAATGAGCAGTTCTTC. As protein: CASSLVRGLYNEQFF. The full variable domain, in which reference TRBV5-1 and TRBJ2-1 provide the parts outside the CDR3, is KAGVTQTPRYLIKTRGQQVTLSCSPISGHRSVSWYQQTPGQGLQFLFEYFSETQRNKGNFPGRFSGRQFSNSRSEMNVSTLELGDSALYLCASSLVRGLYNEQFFGPGTRLTVL.

This clone occurred once. The chain links TRBV5-6 to TRBJ2-7, with 10 bases matching TRBD1. The CDR3 has 14 amino acids. V lost 4 bases, J lost 5 bases, and 6 bases stayed unmatched. CDR1 is SGHDT and CDR2 is YYEEEE in the germline V gene. The chain's CDR3 is CASSTGQGGDEQYF. In DNA, the CDR3 is TGTGCCAGCAGCACCGGACAGGGGGGTGACGAGCAGTACTTC. Together with reference TRBV5-6 and TRBJ2-7, the CDR3 gives the full variable domain: DAGVTQSPTHLIKTRGQQVTLRCSPKSGHDTVSWYQQALGQGPQFIFQYYEEEERQRGNFPDRFSGHQFPNYSSELNVNALLLGDSALYLCASSTGQGGDEQYFGPGTRLTVT.

The chain links TRBV6-1 to TRBJ2-1; weak D call: TRBD1 (5 bases). The V gene's germline CDR1 is MNHNS and CDR2 SASEGT. The CDR3 covers 14 residues. V lost 2 bases and J 6 bases, leaving 11 bases between the germline ends. The CDR3 loop is CASSEQGNPNEQFF. The CDR3 nucleotides are TGTGCCAGCAGTGAACAGGGTAACCCCAATGAGCAGTTCTTC.

V usage is TRBV7-9 and J usage is TRBJ2-7; possibly TRBD1 for D (5 bases). Trimming pared 5 bases from V and 1 base from J, leaving 12 bases between. CDR1 is SEHNR and CDR2 is FQNEAQ in the germline V gene (reference sequence). This CDR3 is 14 amino acids long. The CDR3 is CASSPQTDSYEQYF. CDR3 coding DNA: TGTGCCAGCAGCCCTCAGACAGATTCCTACGAGCAGTACTTC.

CDR3 region: CASGESGNTIYF. The CDR3 bases are TGTGCCAGCGGTGAATCTGGAAACACCATATATTTT. This chain links TRBV28 with TRBJ1-3; D gene ambiguous. Germline CDR1 and CDR2: MDHEN and SYDVKM. This CDR3 has 12 amino acids. V lost 8 bases, J lost 1 base, and 6 bases lay in between.

V is TRBV9 and J is TRBJ1-4, with D uncertain. The V gene's germline CDR1 is SGDLS and CDR2 YYNGEE. V lost 3 bases and J lost 4, with 7 bases in between. This CDR3 has 13 residues. The CDR3 DNA follows: TGTGCCAGCAGCGCCCACATTAATGAAAAACTGTTTTTT. Its translation: CASSAHINEKLFF.

The V call is TRBV7-2, the J call TRBJ2-5; 9 nucleotides agree with TRBD1. This CDR3 region has 16 residues. Germline trimming cut 1 base from V and 4 bases from J; bases unmatched to any gene: 7. Germline V gives CDR1 SGHTA, CDR2 FQGNSA. CDR3 sequence: CASSLDLRDRAETQYF. The CDR3 DNA sequence: TGTGCCAGCAGCTTAGATCTCCGGGACAGGGCAGAGACCCAGTACTTC.